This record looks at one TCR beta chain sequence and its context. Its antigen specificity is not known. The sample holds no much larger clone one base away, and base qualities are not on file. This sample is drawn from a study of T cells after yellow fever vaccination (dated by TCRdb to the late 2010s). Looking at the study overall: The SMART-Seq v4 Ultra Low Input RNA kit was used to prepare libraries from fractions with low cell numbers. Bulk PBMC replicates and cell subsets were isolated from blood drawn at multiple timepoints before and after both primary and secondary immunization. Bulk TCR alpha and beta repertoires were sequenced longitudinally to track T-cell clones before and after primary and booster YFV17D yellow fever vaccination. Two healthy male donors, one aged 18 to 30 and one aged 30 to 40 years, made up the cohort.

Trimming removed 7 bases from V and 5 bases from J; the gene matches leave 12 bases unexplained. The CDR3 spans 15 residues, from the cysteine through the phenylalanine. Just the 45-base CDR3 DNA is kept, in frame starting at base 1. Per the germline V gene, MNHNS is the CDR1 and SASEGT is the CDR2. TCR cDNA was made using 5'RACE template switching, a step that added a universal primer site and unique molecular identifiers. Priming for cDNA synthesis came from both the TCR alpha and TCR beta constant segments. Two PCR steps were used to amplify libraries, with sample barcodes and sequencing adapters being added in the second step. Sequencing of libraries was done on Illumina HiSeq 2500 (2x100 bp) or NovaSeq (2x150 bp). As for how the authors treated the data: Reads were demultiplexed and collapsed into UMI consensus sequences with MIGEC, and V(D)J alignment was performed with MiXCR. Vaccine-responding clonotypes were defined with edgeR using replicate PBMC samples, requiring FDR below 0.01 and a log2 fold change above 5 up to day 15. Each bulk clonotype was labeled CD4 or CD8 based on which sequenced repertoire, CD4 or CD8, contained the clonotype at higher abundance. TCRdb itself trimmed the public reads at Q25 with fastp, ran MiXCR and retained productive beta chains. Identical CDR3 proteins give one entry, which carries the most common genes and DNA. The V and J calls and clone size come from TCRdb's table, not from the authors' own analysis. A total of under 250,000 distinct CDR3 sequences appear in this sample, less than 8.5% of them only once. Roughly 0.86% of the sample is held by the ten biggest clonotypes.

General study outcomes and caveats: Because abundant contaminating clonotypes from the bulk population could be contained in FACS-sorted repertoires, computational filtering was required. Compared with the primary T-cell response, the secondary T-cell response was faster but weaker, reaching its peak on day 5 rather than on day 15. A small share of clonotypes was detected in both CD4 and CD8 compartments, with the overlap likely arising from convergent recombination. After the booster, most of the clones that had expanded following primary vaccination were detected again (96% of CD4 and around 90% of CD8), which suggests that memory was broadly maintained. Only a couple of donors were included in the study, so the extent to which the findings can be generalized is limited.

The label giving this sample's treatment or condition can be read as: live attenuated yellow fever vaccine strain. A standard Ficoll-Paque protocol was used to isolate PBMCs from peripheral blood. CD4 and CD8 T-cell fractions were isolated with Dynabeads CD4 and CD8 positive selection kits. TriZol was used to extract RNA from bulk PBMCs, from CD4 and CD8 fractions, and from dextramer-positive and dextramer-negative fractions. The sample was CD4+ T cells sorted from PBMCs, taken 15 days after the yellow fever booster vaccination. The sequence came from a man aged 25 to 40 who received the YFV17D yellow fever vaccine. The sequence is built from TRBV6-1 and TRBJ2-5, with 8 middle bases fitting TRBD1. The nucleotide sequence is TGTGCCAGCACCTTCGGGGCAGGGGGCGGGGAGACCCAGTACTTC. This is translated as CASTFGAGGGETQYF.